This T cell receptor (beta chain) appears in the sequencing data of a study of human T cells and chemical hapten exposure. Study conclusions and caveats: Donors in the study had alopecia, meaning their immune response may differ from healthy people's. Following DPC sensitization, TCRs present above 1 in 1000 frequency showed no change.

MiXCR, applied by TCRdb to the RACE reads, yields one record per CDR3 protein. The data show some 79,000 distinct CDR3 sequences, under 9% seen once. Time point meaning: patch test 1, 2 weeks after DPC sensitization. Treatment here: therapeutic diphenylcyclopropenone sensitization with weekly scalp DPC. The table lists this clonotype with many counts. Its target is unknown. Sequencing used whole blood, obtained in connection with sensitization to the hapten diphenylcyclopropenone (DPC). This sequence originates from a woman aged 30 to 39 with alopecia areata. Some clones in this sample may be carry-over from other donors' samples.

The CDR3 bases are TGTGCCAGCAGCTTAGACCTACCTGGGGAGACCCAGTACTTC. This codes for CASSLDLPGETQYF. The chain has TRBV7-9 and TRBJ2-5, with D uncertain. The V end lost 1 base, the J end lost 5 bases, and 11 bases lay between the germline ends. The CDR3 contains 14 residues. Looked up from germline, CDR1 is SEHNR and CDR2 is FQNEAQ (reference sequence). Full variable domain (remainder filled in from reference TRBV7-9 and TRBJ2-5): DTGVSQNPRHKITKRGQNVTFRCDPISEHNRLYWYRQTLGQGPEFLTYFQNEAQLEKSRLLSDRFSAERPKGSFSTLEIQRTEQGDSAMYLCASSLDLPGETQYFGPGTRLLVL.